The 10 T cell receptor beta chains below were found in one sample sequenced in a study of OX40 agonist ivuxolimab in advanced cancers. Profiling relied on immunoSEQ multiplex PCR, and the TCRdb table lists in-frame clones only, not all of them. Here the sample spans tens of thousands of clones, roughly 80% being singletons. The specimen comprised CD4+ or CD8+ T cells sorted from blood, sampled in a trial of the OX40 agonist ivuxolimab. The receptors stem from an adult with an advanced solid tumor such as melanoma, head and neck, liver or kidney cancer.

V is TRBV28 and J is TRBJ2-7; tentative D call: TRBD1 (6 bases). With 4 bases removed from V and 2 bases from J, the gap between germline ends came to 15 bases. This CDR3 is 15 amino acids long. CDR1 is MDHEN, CDR2 SYDVKM, per germline. The CDR3 coding sequence is TGTGCCAGCAGTTCGCGAAGACAGGAGACCTACGAGCAGTACTTC. Its protein product is CASSSRRQETYEQYF.

This clone was picked up one time. The V gene is TRBV9, the J gene TRBJ2-7; a weak D match, TRBD2 (6 bases). The CDR3 spans 15 residues. The V gene lost 0 bases and the J gene lost 1 base, with 11 bases spanning the gap. CDR1 is SGDLS and CDR2 is YYNGEE in the germline V gene. The CDR3 loop is CASSVAAGGSYEQYF. As DNA, the CDR3 is TGTGCCAGCAGCGTAGCTGCAGGAGGGTCCTACGAGCAGTACTTC.

The chain joins TRBV7-9 to TRBJ2-3; D gene ambiguous. The CDR3 extends over 14 amino acids. The V end was cut by 2 bases, the J end by 4 bases, with 10 bases between. From germline, CDR1 is SEHNR and CDR2 FQNEAQ (reference sequence). The CDR3: CASSLPARPDTQYF. CDR3 DNA: TGTGCCAGCAGCTTACCCGCTAGGCCAGATACGCAGTATTTT. The complete variable domain, with remaining parts taken from reference TRBV7-9 and TRBJ2-3, reads DTGVSQNPRHKITKRGQNVTFRCDPISEHNRLYWYRQTLGQGPEFLTYFQNEAQLEKSRLLSDRFSAERPKGSFSTLEIQRTEQGDSAMYLCASSLPARPDTQYFGPGTRLTVL.

The genes are TRBV27 and TRBJ2-7, with 9 bases matching TRBD2. This CDR3 has 16 residues. The V gene end was trimmed by 1 base and the J gene end by 0 bases; junction bases not matched to a gene: 4. Germline CDR1 MNHEY, CDR2 SMNVEV (reference sequence). CDR3 amino acids: CASSLLTSGSSYEQYF. The CDR3, as DNA: TGTGCCAGCAGTTTATTGACTAGCGGAAGCTCCTACGAGCAGTACTTC.

The V call is TRBV28, the J call TRBJ2-1; D unresolved. The CDR3 spans 16 residues. Germline V gene data show CDR1 as MDHEN and CDR2 as SYDVKM. Trimming removed 1 base from V and 4 bases from J, with 14 bases in between. The CDR3 protein is CASSLYRELIYNEQFF. The CDR3 coding sequence is TGTGCCAGCAGTTTATATAGGGAACTCATATACAATGAGCAGTTCTTC.

The chain joins TRBV9 to TRBJ1-3; no firm D call. CDR1 is SGDLS and CDR2 is YYNGEE in the germline V gene. V was clipped by 0 bases and J by 0 bases, with 10 bases between them. CDR3 length: 16 amino acids. The CDR3, as DNA: TGTGCCAGCAGCGTAGAGAAGGATCACTCTGGAAACACCATATATTTT. Protein sequence: CASSVEKDHSGNTIYF.

This chain uses TRBV10-3 with TRBJ2-1, with 10 bases that match TRBD2. Losses at the gene ends were 4 bases for V and 8 bases for J; bases not matched to a gene: 8. CDR3 length equals 15 residues. Germline V gives CDR1 ENHRY, CDR2 SYGVKD. The CDR3 is CAISGYSGRIDEQFF. CDR3 DNA sequence: TGTGCCATCAGTGGTTATAGCGGGAGGATAGATGAGCAGTTCTTC.

The rearrangement uses TRBV7-6 and TRBJ2-7; D may correspond to TRBD1 or TRBD2 (5 bases each). V was trimmed by 1 base and J by 9 bases, leaving 13 bases between them. CDR1 is SGHVS, CDR2 FNYEAQ, per germline. The CDR3 runs 13 residues. CDR3 sequence reads: CASSLGDPLGQYF. CDR3 nucleotide sequence: TGTGCCAGCAGCTTAGGGGACCCCCTGGGGCAGTACTTC.

This clone has only a few counts. The chain links TRBV19 to TRBJ2-3, with unresolved D. From germline, CDR1 is LNHDA and CDR2 SQIVND (reference sequence). The V end lost 3 bases, the J end lost 4 bases, and 8 bases lay between the germline ends. This CDR3 contains 13 residues. The CDR3 DNA follows: TGTGCCAGTAGTATTATGAGCTCAGATACGCAGTATTTT. Its protein product is CASSIMSSDTQYF.

This clone was seen only once. This chain links TRBV7-9 with TRBJ2-7; 9 bases map to TRBD1. Trimming removed 4 bases from V and 3 bases from J; junction bases left unmatched: 7. The CDR3 contains 15 residues. The germline V gene has CDR1 SEHNR and CDR2 FQNEAQ (reference sequence). The chain's CDR3 is CASSSTGTGFYEQYF. The CDR3 DNA sequence: TGTGCCAGCAGCTCCACCGGGACAGGGTTCTACGAGCAGTACTTC.